These 4 T cell receptor beta chains were all obtained from the same sample, sequenced in a study of cytomegalovirus exposure and HLA in healthy donors. PCR involved 60 Vbeta and 13 Jbeta primers. Libraries were prepared by immunoSEQ multiplex PCR; TCRdb keeps only in-frame clonotypes and omits some of them. The sample shows 150,000 to 200,000 clones, less than 80% of them seen only once. Sequencing was performed on PBMCs. The receptors were gathered from a man aged 40-49 years in good health and CMV-seronegative.

CDR3 residues: CASSPTGTEAAFF. The CDR3 DNA sequence: TGTGCCAGCAGCCCGACCGGGACAGAGGCCGCTTTCTTT. This chain links TRBV7-9 with TRBJ1-1; 7 bases map to TRBD1. The CDR3 loop spans 13 amino acids. Germline V gives CDR1 SEHNR, CDR2 FQNEAQ (reference sequence). Trimming at V came to 5 bases and at J to 11 bases, leaving 11 bases not matched to a gene.

The V gene is TRBV6-4, the J gene TRBJ2-2, with 13 bases identical to TRBD2. This CDR3 has 18 amino acids. The germline V gene has CDR1 MRHNA and CDR2 SNTAGT. V trimming: 6 bases; J trimming: 5 bases; junction bases outside the gene matches: 12. CDR3 DNA sequence: TGTGCCAGCAGGACAACTAGCGGGGGGGACGGCGGAACCGGGGAGCTGTTTTTT. It specifies CASRTTSGGDGGTGELFF.

This clone appeared a few times. V usage is TRBV7-2 and J usage is TRBJ1-4; 8 positions agree with TRBD1. V was clipped by 5 bases and J by 7 bases; unmatched bases: 6. The germline V gene encodes CDR1 SGHTA and CDR2 FQGNSA. The CDR3 spans 14 residues. CDR3 in DNA: TGTGCCAGCAGCCCAGGGGGCGTCGGTGAAAAACTGTTTTTT. Protein: CASSPGGVGEKLFF.

This clone has more than one count but fewer than ten. The CDR3 protein is CASSIRREETQYF. For the CDR3, the DNA is TGTGCCAGTAGCATAAGGAGGGAAGAGACCCAGTACTTC. V is TRBV19 and J is TRBJ2-5, with a tentative D call TRBD2 (6 bases). Germline V gene data show CDR1 as LNHDA and CDR2 as SQIVND (reference sequence). This CDR3 has 13 amino acids. The V end lost 6 bases, the J end lost 3 bases, and 11 bases lay between the germline ends.